This T cell receptor beta chain is from a study of blood T cell repertoires in COVID-19. On the study more broadly: Samples came from the United States, Italy and Spain, spanning acute and convalescent COVID-19.

The CDR3 has 15 residues. Produced via immunoSEQ multiplex PCR; TCRdb's table is partial and in-frame only. The sample holds roughly 330,000 clones; approximately 86% are singletons and the top ten take approximately 9.4%. The chain links TRBV21-1 to TRBJ2-7; the table's D call TRBD2 went unverified against the DNA. TRBV21-1 is a recognized pseudogene. Sequencing was done on a sample of peripheral blood. The sequence was obtained from a man aged 25-40 years with COVID-19, enrolled during active disease. The CDR3 DNA follows: TGTGCCAGCAGCAAAGAGAGCGGGAGGCTCTACGAGCAGTACTTC. Translated, it gives CASSKESGRLYEQYF.